One T cell receptor beta chain is described in this entry. What it binds is not known. Around 9.1 x 10^4 TCR templates per sample were assayed. Sequencing used immunoSEQ multiplex PCR; TCRdb keeps in-frame clones, though not all of them. The sample shows some 120,000 clones, approximately 94% of them seen only once. This CDR3 has 12 amino acids. V was clipped by 2 bases and J by 9 bases; unmatched bases: 6. In germline, CDR1 is GTSNPN, CDR2 SVGIG (reference sequence). This sample stems from a study of siplizumab effects on memory and regulatory T cells. Findings and limits, study-wide: Few alloreactive clones mapped to unstimulated subsets. The authors did not confirm suppressive function in proliferating Tregs from siplizumab cultures. Siplizumab conditions gave an average of around 70% Treg-derived mappable alloreactive CD4+ clones, versus 25% to 30% for controls.

The clonotype comes from a human donor in good health. Source material: non-Treg CD4+ T cells sorted from blood. The V and J genes are TRBV30 and TRBJ2-5; 7 nucleotides align to TRBD2. The CDR3 here is CAWSLSRGAQYF. In DNA, the CDR3 is TGTGCCTGGAGTCTCTCTCGGGGGGCCCAGTACTTC.